Following are 20 T cell receptor beta chains from one sample sequenced in a study of shared clonotypes between healthy human individuals. Produced via immunoSEQ multiplex PCR; TCRdb's table is partial and in-frame only. Counted here are some 500,000 clones, around 96% occurring once; the ten biggest clones make up about 0.064%. The sample taken for sequencing was naive CD4+ T cells sorted from blood. Subset noted: CD45RA+ positively selected. The source of these receptors is a woman in her 30s in good health.

CDR3 residues: CASSGPGTSGRVQETQYF. CDR3 nucleotide sequence: TGTGCCAGCAGCGGTCCCGGGACTAGCGGGAGGGTCCAAGAGACCCAGTACTTC. This rearrangement joins TRBV2 to TRBJ2-5; TRBD2 matches at 16 bases. This CDR3 comprises 18 residues. The germline V gene has CDR1 SNHLY and CDR2 FYNNEI. Trimming cost V 6 bases and J 1 base; bases outside gene matches: 8.

The rearrangement joins TRBV28 to TRBJ1-4, with D unclear. Germline lookup yields CDR1 MDHEN and CDR2 SYDVKM. This CDR3 region has 15 residues. Trimming pared 1 base from V and 5 bases from J, leaving 11 bases between. Here the CDR3 reads CASSLSAGPNEKLFF. DNA for the CDR3: TGTGCCAGCAGTTTATCAGCAGGACCAAATGAAAAACTGTTTTTT.

The chain carries TRBV5-6 and TRBJ1-1; a weak D match, TRBD1 (5 bases). V was cut by 2 bases and J by 4 bases, with 12 bases left in between. This CDR3 is 14 amino acids long. The germline gives CDR1 SGHDT, CDR2 YYEEEE. As DNA, the CDR3 is TGTGCCAGCAGCTTAGTTCCCGGGGGCACTGAAGCTTTCTTT. Translated: CASSLVPGGTEAFF.

The CDR3, as DNA: TGTGCCAGCAGCACCACAGCTTCCGAAAACTACGAGCAGTACTTC. As protein: CASSTTASENYEQYF. The J gene is TRBJ2-7, the V gene TRBV7-9, with no clear D. The CDR3 covers 15 residues. The V end was cut by 5 bases, the J end by 3 bases, with 17 bases between. The germline V gene encodes CDR1 SEHNR and CDR2 FQNEAQ (reference sequence).

J is TRBJ1-1 and V is TRBV7-9; D remains unclear. V lost 5 bases, J lost 2 bases, and 12 bases lay in between. Per the germline V gene, CDR1 is SEHNR and CDR2 is FQNEAQ (reference sequence). This CDR3 comprises 14 residues. The CDR3 spells CASSIQTVNTEAFF. In nucleotides, the CDR3 is TGTGCCAGCAGCATACAGACTGTCAACACTGAAGCTTTCTTT. Looking up the rest from reference TRBV7-9 and TRBJ1-1 gives the full variable domain: DTGVSQNPRHKITKRGQNVTFRCDPISEHNRLYWYRQTLGQGPEFLTYFQNEAQLEKSRLLSDRFSAERPKGSFSTLEIQRTEQGDSAMYLCASSIQTVNTEAFFGQGTRLTVV.

This clone was observed once. V is TRBV14 and J is TRBJ2-1; D call uncertain. Trimming removed 6 bases from V and 4 bases from J, with 7 bases in between. Germline CDR1 SGHDN, CDR2 FVKESK. The CDR3 is 12 amino acids. CDR3: CASSLDYNEQFF. The CDR3 nucleotides are TGTGCCAGCAGTCTCGATTACAATGAGCAGTTCTTC.

The V gene is TRBV27, the J gene TRBJ2-1, with 15 bases identical to TRBD2. V lost 6 bases, J lost 3 bases, and 18 bases stayed unmatched. Germline V lookup: CDR1 MNHEY, CDR2 SMNVEV (reference sequence). The CDR3 sequence is 21 residues long. In nucleotides, the CDR3 is TGTGCCAGCAGCTCGAACGTACAGGGACTAGCGGGAGGTCCCTACTACAATGAGCAGTTCTTC. It codes for CASSSNVQGLAGGPYYNEQFF.

The chain is built from TRBV7-9 and TRBJ1-4, with D unclear. The CDR3 is 16 residues long. V was clipped by 6 bases and J by 6 bases, with 20 bases between them. Germline V lookup: CDR1 SEHNR, CDR2 FQNEAQ (reference sequence). The CDR3 DNA follows: TGTGCCAGCAGTCGACGGTCTTCAGCTGCAGATGAAAAACTGTTTTTT. This translates into CASSRRSSAADEKLFF.

The CDR3 reads CASSIAPRLSGSCEQFF. The CDR3 bases are TGTGCCAGCAGCATTGCCCCGAGGTTGAGCGGGAGCTGTGAGCAGTTCTTC. This chain uses TRBV21-1 with TRBJ2-1; the DNA was not used to check the table's D call, TRBD2. TRBV21-1 counts as a pseudogene. The CDR3 totals 17 residues.

The chain recombines TRBV7-9 with TRBJ1-1; possible D gene TRBD1, 5 bases. CDR3 length equals 14 residues. Germline loops: CDR1 SEHNR, CDR2 FQNEAQ (reference sequence). V lost 2 bases and J lost 1, with 8 bases in between. The CDR3 is CASSLLQENTEAFF. The CDR3 region has the DNA TGTGCCAGCAGCTTACTACAGGAGAACACTGAAGCTTTCTTT.

The chain links TRBV28 to TRBJ2-7; D is perhaps TRBD1 (6 bases). This CDR3 spans 15 amino acids. With 4 bases removed from V and 3 bases from J, the gap between germline ends came to 16 bases. The germline gives CDR1 MDHEN, CDR2 SYDVKM. The CDR3 DNA reads as TGTGCCAGCAGTTCCCCCGGGACACTTAGCTACGAGCAGTACTTC. Translating gives CASSSPGTLSYEQYF.

The chain has TRBV5-1 and TRBJ1-1, with D possibly being TRBD1 (6 bases). Trimming took off 4 bases at V and 0 bases at J, with 16 bases between the two ends. Germline lookup yields CDR1 SGHRS and CDR2 YFSETQ. This CDR3 comprises 16 residues. The CDR3 DNA is TGCGCCAGCAGCCCGACCAGGGGTAATATGAACACTGAAGCTTTCTTT. Protein sequence: CASSPTRGNMNTEAFF.

This chain links TRBV7-9 with TRBJ1-5; D is uncertain. The CDR3 is made up of 13 amino acids. V was clipped by 3 bases and J by 4 bases, with 7 bases between them. From germline, CDR1 is SEHNR and CDR2 FQNEAQ (reference sequence). CDR3 DNA: TGTGCCAGCAGCTTCACGGGTAATCAGCCCCAGCATTTT. Translation: CASSFTGNQPQHF.

The CDR3 spells CSVRGREGSDGYTF. CDR3 coding DNA: TGCAGCGTCAGAGGACGTGAGGGGTCGGATGGCTACACCTTC. The rearrangement links TRBV29-1 to TRBJ1-2; a weak D match, TRBD1 (5 bases). In germline, CDR1 is SQVTM, CDR2 ANQGSEA. Trimming left V 6 bases short and J 6 bases short, with 20 bases between. The CDR3 covers 14 residues.

J is TRBJ1-1 and V is TRBV19; D uncertain. This CDR3 contains 14 residues. Germline CDR1 LNHDA, CDR2 SQIVND (reference sequence). Trimming left V 6 bases short and J 2 bases short, with 13 bases between. Here the CDR3 reads CASSQVAANTEAFF. The CDR3 DNA reads TGTGCCAGTAGCCAGGTGGCAGCTAACACTGAAGCTTTCTTT.

The chain has TRBV19 and TRBJ2-3, with 10 bases that match TRBD2. With V trimmed by 6 bases and J by 3 bases, 12 bases remained unmatched. CDR1 and CDR2 (germline): LNHDA, SQIVND (reference sequence). This CDR3 contains 17 residues. For the CDR3, the DNA is TGTGCCAGTAGCCTATTAGGCACTAGCGGGAAAACAGATACGCAGTATTTT. It yields the protein CASSLLGTSGKTDTQYF.

The chain employs TRBV5-1 and TRBJ2-1; D unresolved. Trimming left V 4 bases short and J 6 bases short, with 8 bases between. Germline V gene data show CDR1 as SGHRS and CDR2 as YFSETQ. The CDR3 totals 12 residues. The CDR3 DNA reads as TGCGCCAGCAGCATACCCCCCAATGAGCAGTTCTTC. Translated, it gives CASSIPPNEQFF.

The chain joins TRBV7-7 to TRBJ1-4, with D possibly matching TRBD1 (5 bases). V lost 2 bases, J lost 8 bases, and 12 bases lay in between. Germline values: CDR1 SSHAT, CDR2 FNYEAQ (reference sequence). The CDR3 contains 14 residues. CDR3 in amino acids: CASSLSGPGEKLFF. The DNA of the CDR3 is TGTGCCAGCAGCTTATCTGGGCCAGGGGAAAAACTGTTTTTT.

V usage is TRBV30 and J usage is TRBJ1-5; 8 nucleotides agree with TRBD1. This CDR3 has 14 residues. Germline CDR1 GTSNPN, CDR2 SVGIG (reference sequence). With 3 bases clipped from V and 1 base from J, the junction kept 2 bases outside the gene matches. CDR3 sequence (DNA): TGTGCCTGGAGCAGGGGGCAGAGCAATCAGCCCCAGCATTTT. Protein: CAWSRGQSNQPQHF.

The chain couples TRBV5-4 to TRBJ2-1; 10 bases agree with TRBD1. The trim removed 4 bases at V and 10 bases at J, leaving 5 bases unmatched. The CDR3 loop spans 13 amino acids. CDR1 SGHNT and CDR2 YYREEE come from the germline V gene (reference sequence). CDR3 residues: CASSRDRGREQFF. CDR3 nucleotides: TGTGCCAGCAGCCGCGACAGGGGGCGAGAGCAGTTCTTC.